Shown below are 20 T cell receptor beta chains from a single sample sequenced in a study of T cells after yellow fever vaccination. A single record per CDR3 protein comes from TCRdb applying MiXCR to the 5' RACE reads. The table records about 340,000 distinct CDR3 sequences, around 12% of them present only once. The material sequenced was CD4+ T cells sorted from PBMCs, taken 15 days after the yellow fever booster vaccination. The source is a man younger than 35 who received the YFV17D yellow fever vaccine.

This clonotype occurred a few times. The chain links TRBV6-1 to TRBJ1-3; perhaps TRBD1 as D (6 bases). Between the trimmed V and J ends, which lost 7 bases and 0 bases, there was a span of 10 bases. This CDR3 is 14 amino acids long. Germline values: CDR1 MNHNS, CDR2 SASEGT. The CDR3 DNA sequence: TGTGCCAGCACAGGACAGTCCTCTGGAAACACCATATATTTT. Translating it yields CASTGQSSGNTIYF.

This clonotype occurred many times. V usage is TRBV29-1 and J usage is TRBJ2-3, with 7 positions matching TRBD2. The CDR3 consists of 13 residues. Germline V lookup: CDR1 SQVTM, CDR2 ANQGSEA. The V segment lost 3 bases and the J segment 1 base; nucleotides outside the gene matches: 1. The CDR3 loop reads CSVDRGGTDTQYF. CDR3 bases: TGCAGCGTTGACCGGGGGGGCACAGATACGCAGTATTTT.

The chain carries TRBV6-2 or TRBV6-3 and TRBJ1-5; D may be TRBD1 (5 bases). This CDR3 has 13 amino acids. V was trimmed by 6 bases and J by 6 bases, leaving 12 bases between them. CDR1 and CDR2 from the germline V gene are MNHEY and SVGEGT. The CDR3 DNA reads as TGTGCCAGCAGAACGACACAGGTTCAGCCCCAGCATTTT. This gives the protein CASRTTQVQPQHF.

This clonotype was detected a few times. The CDR3 sequence: CATGEVKTPHRPNSNQPQHF. Written as DNA, the CDR3 is TGTGCCACCGGGGAGGTAAAGACACCTCATCGACCAAATAGCAATCAGCCCCAGCATTTT. The gene calls are TRBV24-1 and TRBJ1-5; D uncertain. The CDR3 loop spans 20 amino acids. Germline CDR1 KGHDR, CDR2 SFDVKD. The germline V and J ends were trimmed by 9 bases and 0 bases, with 29 bases remaining between them.

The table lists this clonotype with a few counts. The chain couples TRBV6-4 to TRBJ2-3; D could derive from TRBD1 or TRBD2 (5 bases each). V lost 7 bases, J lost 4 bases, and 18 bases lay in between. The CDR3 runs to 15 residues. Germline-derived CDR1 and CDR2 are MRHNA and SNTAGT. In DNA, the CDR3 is TGTGCCAGCAAAGGGGACCCTGGTACGGCAGATACGCAGTATTTT. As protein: CASKGDPGTADTQYF.

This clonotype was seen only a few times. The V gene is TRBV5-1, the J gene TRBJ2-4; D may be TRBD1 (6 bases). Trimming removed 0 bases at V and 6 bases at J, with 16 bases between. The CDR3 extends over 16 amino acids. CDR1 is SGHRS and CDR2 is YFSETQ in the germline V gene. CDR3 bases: TGCGCCAGCAGCTTGGCCAACACAGGGATCGGAAACATTCAGTACTTC. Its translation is CASSLANTGIGNIQYF.

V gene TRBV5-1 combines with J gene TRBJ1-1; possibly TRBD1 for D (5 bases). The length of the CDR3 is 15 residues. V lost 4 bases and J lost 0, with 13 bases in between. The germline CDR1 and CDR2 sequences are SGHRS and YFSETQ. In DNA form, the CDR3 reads TGCGCCAGCAGCCCCAGACAGTTATTGAACACTGAAGCTTTCTTT. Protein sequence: CASSPRQLLNTEAFF.

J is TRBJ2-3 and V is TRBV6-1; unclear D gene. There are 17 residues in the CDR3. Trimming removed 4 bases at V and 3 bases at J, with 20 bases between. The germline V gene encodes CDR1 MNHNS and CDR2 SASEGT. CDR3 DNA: TGTGCCAGCAGTGCCGAGGCCTTTCCCCTGGGGACAGATACGCAGTATTTT. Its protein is CASSAEAFPLGTDTQYF.

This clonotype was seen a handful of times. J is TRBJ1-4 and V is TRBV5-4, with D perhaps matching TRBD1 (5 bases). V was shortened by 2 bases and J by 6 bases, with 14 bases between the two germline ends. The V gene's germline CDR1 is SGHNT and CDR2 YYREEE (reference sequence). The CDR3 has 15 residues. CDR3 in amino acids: CASSLSSGRDEKLFF. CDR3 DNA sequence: TGTGCCAGCAGCTTAAGTTCAGGGCGGGATGAAAAACTGTTTTTT.

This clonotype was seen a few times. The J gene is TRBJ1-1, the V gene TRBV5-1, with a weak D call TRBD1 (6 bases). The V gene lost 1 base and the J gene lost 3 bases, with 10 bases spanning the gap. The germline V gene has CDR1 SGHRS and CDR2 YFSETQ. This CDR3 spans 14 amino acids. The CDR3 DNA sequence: TGCGCCAGCAGCTTGAAGGGGGATGACACTGAAGCTTTCTTT. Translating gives CASSLKGDDTEAFF.

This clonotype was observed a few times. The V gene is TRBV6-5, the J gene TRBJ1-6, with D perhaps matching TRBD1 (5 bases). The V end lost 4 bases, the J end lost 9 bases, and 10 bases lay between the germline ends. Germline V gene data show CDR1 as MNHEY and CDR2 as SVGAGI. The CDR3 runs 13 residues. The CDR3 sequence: CASSSGGGSPLHF. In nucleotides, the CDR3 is TGTGCCAGCAGTTCCGGGGGGGGTTCACCCCTCCACTTT.

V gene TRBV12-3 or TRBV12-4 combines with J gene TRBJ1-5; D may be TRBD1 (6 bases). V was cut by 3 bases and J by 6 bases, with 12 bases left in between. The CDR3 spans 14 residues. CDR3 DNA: TGTGCCAGCAGTTTCCAGGGGAATACTCAGCCCCAGCATTTT. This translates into CASSFQGNTQPQHF.

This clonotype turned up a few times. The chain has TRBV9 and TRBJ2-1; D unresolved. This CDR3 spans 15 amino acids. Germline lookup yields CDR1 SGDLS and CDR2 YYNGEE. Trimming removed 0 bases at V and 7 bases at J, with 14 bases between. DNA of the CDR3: TGTGCCAGCAGCGTAGGGGTCACGGTGGGTAATGAGCAGTTCTTC. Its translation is CASSVGVTVGNEQFF.

The CDR3 nucleotides read TGCGCCAGCAGATCAAGACTAGCGGGGGGGGAGACCCAGTACTTC. It translates to CASRSRLAGGETQYF. The V and J genes are TRBV4-1 and TRBJ2-5; 14 nucleotides agree with TRBD2. V shed 6 bases and J 5 bases; nucleotides not matched to a gene: 5. Germline CDR1 reads MGHRA; CDR2 reads YSYEKL. This CDR3 is built from 15 residues.

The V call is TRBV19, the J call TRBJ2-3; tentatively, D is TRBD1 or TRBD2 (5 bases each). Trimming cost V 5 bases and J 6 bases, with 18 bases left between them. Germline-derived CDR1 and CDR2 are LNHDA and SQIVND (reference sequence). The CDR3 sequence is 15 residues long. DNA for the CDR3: TGTGCCAGTAGTCGTCAGGGAGTTTTGTCGGATACGCAGTATTTT. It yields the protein CASSRQGVLSDTQYF.

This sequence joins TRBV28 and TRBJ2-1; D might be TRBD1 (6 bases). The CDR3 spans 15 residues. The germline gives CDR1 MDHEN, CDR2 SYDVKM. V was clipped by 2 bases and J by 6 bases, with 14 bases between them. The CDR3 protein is CASSLGTTWSNEQFF. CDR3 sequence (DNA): TGTGCCAGCAGTTTAGGGACAACGTGGAGCAATGAGCAGTTCTTC.

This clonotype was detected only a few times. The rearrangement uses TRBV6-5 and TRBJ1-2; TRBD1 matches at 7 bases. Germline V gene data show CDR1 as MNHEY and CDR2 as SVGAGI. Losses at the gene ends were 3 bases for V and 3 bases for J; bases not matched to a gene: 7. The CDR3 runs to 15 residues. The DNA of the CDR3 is TGTGCCAGCAGTTATTCCCACACAGGGGACTATGGCTACACCTTC. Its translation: CASSYSHTGDYGYTF.

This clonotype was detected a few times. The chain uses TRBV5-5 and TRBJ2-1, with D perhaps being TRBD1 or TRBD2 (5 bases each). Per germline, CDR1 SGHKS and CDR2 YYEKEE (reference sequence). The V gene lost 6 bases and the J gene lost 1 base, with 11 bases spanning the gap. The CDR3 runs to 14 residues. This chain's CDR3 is CASTGTSSYNEQFF. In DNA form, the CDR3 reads TGTGCCAGCACCGGGACGTCTTCCTACAATGAGCAGTTCTTC. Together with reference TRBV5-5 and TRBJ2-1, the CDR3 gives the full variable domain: DAGVTQSPTHLIKTRGQQVTLRCSPISGHKSVSWYQQVLGQGPQFIFQYYEKEERGRGNFPDRFSARQFPNYSSELNVNALLLGDSALYLCASTGTSSYNEQFFGPGTRLTVL.

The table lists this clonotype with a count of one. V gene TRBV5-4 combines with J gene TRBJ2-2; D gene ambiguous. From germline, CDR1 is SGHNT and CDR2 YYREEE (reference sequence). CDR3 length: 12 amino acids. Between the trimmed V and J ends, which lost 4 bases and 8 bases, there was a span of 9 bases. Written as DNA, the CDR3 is TGTGCCAGCAGCCGCCCCACGGGGGAGCTGTTTTTT. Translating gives CASSRPTGELFF.

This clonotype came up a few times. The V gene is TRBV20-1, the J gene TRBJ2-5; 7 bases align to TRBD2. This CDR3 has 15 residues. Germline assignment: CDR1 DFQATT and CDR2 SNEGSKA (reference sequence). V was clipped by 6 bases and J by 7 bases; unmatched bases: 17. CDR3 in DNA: TGCAGTGCCCCAGATCTACCCGGGGGGTCCGGGACCCAGTACTTC. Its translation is CSAPDLPGGSGTQYF.